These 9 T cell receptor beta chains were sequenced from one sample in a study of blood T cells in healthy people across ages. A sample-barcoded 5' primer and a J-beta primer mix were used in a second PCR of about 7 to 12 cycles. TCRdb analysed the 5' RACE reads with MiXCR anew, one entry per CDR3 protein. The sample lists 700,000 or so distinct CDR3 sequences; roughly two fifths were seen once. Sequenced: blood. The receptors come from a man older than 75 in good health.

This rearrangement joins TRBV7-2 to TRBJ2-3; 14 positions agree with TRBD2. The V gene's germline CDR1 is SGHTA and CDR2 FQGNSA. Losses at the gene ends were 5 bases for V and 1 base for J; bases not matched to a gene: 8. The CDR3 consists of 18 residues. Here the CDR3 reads CASSPRLAGGPRTDTQYF. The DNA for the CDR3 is TGTGCCAGCAGCCCTAGACTAGCGGGAGGGCCGCGCACAGATACGCAGTATTTT.

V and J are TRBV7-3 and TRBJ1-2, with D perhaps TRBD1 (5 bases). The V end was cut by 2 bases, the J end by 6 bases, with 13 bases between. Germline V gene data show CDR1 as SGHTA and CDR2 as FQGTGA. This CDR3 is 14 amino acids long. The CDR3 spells CASSLDGTKNGYTF. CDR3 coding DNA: TGTGCCAGCAGCTTAGATGGGACGAAGAATGGCTACACCTTC.

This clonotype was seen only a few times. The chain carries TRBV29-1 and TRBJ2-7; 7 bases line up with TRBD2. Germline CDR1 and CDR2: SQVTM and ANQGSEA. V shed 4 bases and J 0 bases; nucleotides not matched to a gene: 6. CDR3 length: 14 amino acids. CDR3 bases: TGCAGCGTTGTCACTAGCGAATACTCCTACGAGCAGTACTTC. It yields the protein CSVVTSEYSYEQYF.

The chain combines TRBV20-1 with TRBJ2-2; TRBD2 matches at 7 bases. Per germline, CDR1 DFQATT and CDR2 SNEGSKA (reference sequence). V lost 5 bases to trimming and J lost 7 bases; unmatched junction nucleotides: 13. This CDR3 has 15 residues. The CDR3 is CSARPGGGNGGELFF. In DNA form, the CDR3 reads TGCAGTGCTCGCCCGGGGGGAGGGAACGGCGGGGAGCTGTTTTTT.

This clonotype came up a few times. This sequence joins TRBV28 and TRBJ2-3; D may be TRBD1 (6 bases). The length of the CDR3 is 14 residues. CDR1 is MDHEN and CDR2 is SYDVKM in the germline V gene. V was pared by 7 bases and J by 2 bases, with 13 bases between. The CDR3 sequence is CASTLAGDTDTQYF. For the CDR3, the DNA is TGTGCCAGCACTCTGGCAGGGGACACAGATACGCAGTATTTT. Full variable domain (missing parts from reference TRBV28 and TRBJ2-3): DVKVTQSSRYLVKRTGEKVFLECVQDMDHENMFWYRQDPGLGLRLIYFSYDVKMKEKGDIPEGYSVSREKKERFSLILESASTNQTSMYLCASTLAGDTDTQYFGPGTRLTVL.

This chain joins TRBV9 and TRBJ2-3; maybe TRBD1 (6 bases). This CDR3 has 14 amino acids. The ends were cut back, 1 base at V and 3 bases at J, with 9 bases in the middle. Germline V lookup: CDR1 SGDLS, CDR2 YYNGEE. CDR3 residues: CASSVTQGTDTQYF. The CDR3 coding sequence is TGTGCCAGCAGCGTAACTCAGGGGACAGATACGCAGTATTTT.

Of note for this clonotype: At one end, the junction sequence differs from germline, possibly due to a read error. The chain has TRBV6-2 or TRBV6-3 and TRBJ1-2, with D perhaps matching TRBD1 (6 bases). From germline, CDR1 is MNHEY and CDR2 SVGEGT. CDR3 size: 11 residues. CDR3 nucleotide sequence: TGTGCCGGCAGCCACACAGGGAAGGACACCTTC. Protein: CAGSHTGKDTF.

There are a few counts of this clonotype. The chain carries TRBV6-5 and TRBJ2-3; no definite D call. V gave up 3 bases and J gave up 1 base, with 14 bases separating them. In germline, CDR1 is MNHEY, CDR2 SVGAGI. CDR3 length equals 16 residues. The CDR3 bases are TGTGCCAGCAGTTATTCGGCACCGACCCGCACAGATACGCAGTATTTT. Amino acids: CASSYSAPTRTDTQYF.

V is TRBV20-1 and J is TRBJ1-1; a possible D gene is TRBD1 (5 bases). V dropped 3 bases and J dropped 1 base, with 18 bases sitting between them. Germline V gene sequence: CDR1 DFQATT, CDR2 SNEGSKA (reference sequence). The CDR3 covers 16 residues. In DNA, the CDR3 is TGCAGTGCTAGTATTTGGGGTGCTACAGGGAACACTGAAGCTTTCTTT. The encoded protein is CSASIWGATGNTEAFF.